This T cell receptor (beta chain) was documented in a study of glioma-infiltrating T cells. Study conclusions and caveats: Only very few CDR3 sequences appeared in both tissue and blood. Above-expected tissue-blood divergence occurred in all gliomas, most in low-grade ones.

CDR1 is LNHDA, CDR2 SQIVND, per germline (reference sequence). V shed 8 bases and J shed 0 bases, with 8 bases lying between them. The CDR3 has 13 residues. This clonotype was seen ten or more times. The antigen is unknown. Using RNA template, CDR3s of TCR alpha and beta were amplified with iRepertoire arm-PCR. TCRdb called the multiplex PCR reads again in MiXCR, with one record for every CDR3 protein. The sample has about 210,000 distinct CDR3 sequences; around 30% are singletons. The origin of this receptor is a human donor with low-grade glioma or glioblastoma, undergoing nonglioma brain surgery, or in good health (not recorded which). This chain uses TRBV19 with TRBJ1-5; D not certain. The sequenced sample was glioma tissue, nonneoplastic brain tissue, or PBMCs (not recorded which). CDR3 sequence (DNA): TGTGCCAGTTCCTTGGTTAGCAATCAGCCCCAGCATTTT. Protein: CASSLVSNQPQHF. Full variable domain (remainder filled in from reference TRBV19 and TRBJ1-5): DGGITQSPKYLFRKEGQNVTLSCEQNLNHDAMYWYRQDPGQGLRLIYYSQIVNDFQKGDIAEGYSVSREKKESFPLTVTSAQKNPTAFYLCASSLVSNQPQHFGDGTRLSIL.